This T cell receptor beta chain emerged from a study of radiation and T cells in renal cell carcinoma. Broader study findings: Irradiated tumors held more dominant CDR3 motifs than control tumors. Intratumoral heterogeneity was not captured in these approximately 1 g regions.

Libraries were prepared by immunoSEQ multiplex PCR; TCRdb keeps only in-frame clonotypes and omits some of them. The profile covers tens of thousands of clones, with 58% appearing a single time and around a fifth taken by the ten largest. Treatment specified: treatment-naive control, cytoreductive nephrectomy. CDR3 length: 15 residues. Germline values: CDR1 SQVTM, CDR2 ANQGSEA. In this sample, this clone turned up once. As yet, its antigen is unknown. The TCR was taken from a man in his forties with renal cell carcinoma. The chain uses TRBV29-1 and TRBJ2-5; D gene ambiguous. Judging by the DNA end, TRBJ2-7 fits better; the J call may be wrong. The source material was tumor tissue, sampled from a patient whose treatment was nephrectomy without radiotherapy. CDR3 in DNA: TGCAGCGTCGCCGGTACCGCGGACGGCACCTACGAGCAGTACTTC. It codes for CSVAGTADGTYEQYF.